This T cell receptor (beta chain) was observed in a study of blood T cells in healthy people across ages. Together with a sample-barcoded 5' primer, a J-beta primer mix was included in a second PCR lasting roughly 6 to 12 cycles. TCRdb re-called the 5' RACE reads with MiXCR, one entry per CDR3 protein. Altogether approximately 680,000 distinct CDR3 sequences are present, roughly 30% being singletons, with the ten largest covering 15%. Deletions cut 3 bases from V and 5 bases from J, with 18 bases between. The CDR3 sequence is 15 residues long. Germline V gene lookup returns CDR1 GTSNPN and CDR2 SVGIG (reference sequence). This clonotype was counted once.

Source material: blood. The TCR sequence derives from a woman older than 75 in good health. This rearrangement joins TRBV30 to TRBJ2-3; D might be TRBD2 (7 bases). The CDR3 DNA sequence: TGTGCCTGGAGGGGCCGAGGGGGGGCGGGAGATACGCAGTATTTT. Its translation: CAWRGRGGAGDTQYF.